This T cell receptor (beta chain) was obtained from a study of T cells in Graves' hyperthyroidism and ophthalmopathy. This clonotype was seen more than once but under ten times. What was amplified from RNA transcripts were TCR beta CDR3 regions. RT-PCR in the first round (using the HTBI primer set) targeted the TCR CDR3. From the multiplex PCR reads, TCRdb called clonotypes with MiXCR, one entry per CDR3 protein. The sample consists of around 690,000 distinct CDR3 sequences, approximately 15% of them appearing once. This TCR came from a man aged 50-59 years with Graves' hyperthyroidism. Sequencing was done on a sample of blood.

The CDR3 loop is CASSYELGTGGDEQFF. The CDR3 DNA reads as TGTGCCAGCAGTTACGAGTTAGGGACAGGGGGGGATGAGCAGTTCTTC. This chain links TRBV6-2 or TRBV6-3 with TRBJ2-1; 11 bases fit TRBD1. CDR1 and CDR2 from the germline V gene are MNHEY and SVGEGT. CDR3 length: 16 residues. The V and J ends lost 2 bases and 8 bases, in that order; junction bases with no gene match: 8.